The clone carrying this TCR beta chain has more than one count but fewer than ten. The data were taken from a study of blood T cells in healthy people across ages. The CDR3 spans 15 residues. The germline V gene encodes CDR1 DFQATT and CDR2 SNEGSKA (reference sequence). The V end lost 1 base, the J end lost 2 bases, and 14 bases lay between the germline ends. Using a J-beta primer mix together with a sample-barcoded 5' primer, a second PCR was run for about 6 to 12 cycles. TCRdb ran MiXCR on the 5' RACE reads and lists one entry per CDR3 protein. In the table there are around 900,000 distinct CDR3 sequences, about 53% of which are singletons. There were at least 6 micrograms of total RNA extracted from every sample.

This sequence was found in a woman between 55 and 75 years old in good health. J is TRBJ2-5 and V is TRBV20-1; no firm D call. What was sequenced was blood. CDR3 nucleotide sequence: TGCAGTGCTAGAGTCCTAGAAGTAACTCAAGAGACCCAGTACTTC. Residues: CSARVLEVTQETQYF.